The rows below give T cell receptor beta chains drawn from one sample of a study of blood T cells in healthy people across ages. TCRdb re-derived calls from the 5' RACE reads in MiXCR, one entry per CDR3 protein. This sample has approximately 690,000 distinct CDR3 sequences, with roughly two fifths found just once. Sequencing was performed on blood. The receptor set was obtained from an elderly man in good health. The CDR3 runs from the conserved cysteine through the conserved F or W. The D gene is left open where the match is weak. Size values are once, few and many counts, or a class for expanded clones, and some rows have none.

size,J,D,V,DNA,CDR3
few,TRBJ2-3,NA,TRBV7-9,TGTGCCAGCAGCCTAGGTTGGGAGTTTGGCACAGATACGCAGTATTTT,CASSLGWEFGTDTQYF
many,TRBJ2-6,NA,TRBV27,TGTGCCAGCAGTCCCTACTCTGGGGGGGCAGTGGAAGGGGCCAACGTCCTGACTTTC,CASSPYSGGAVEGANVLTF
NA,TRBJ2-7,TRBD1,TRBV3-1,TGTGCCAGCAGCCGGGACAGGTTCTCCTACGAGCAGTACTTC,CASSRDRFSYEQYF
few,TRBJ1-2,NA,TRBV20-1,TGCAGTGCGAGAGCGGGGGAGCGAGGCTACACCTTC,CSARAGERGYTF
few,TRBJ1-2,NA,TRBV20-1,TGCAGTGCTAGAGATGTAGTTAGGGGGACTGCGGGCTACACCTTC,CSARDVVRGTAGYTF
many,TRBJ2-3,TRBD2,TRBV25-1,TGTGCCAGCAGTTCGCCCCTAGCGGGAGGGCCAGGTGATACGCAGTATTTT,CASSSPLAGGPGDTQYF
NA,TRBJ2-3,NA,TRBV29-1,TGCAGCGTGCCGGGAAGAGTCCCCGGCACAGATACGCAGTATTTT,CSVPGRVPGTDTQYF
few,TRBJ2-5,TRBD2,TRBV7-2,TGTGCCAGCAGCCTCCCACGGGCTAGCGGGAAGGATGAGCAGTACTTC,CASSLPRASGKDEQYF
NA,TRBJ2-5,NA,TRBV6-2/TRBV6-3,TGTGCCAGCAGTTCCTCGGAGGGGGGTACCCAGTACTTC,CASSSSEGGTQYF
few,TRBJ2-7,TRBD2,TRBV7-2,TGTGCCAGCAGCTTAGGTTCCTCTCTAGCGGGAGGATCCTACGAGCAGTACTTC,CASSLGSSLAGGSYEQYF
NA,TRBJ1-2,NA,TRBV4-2,TGTGCCAGCAGCCAAGAACTTCTGGACGGCGACTATGGCTACACCTTC,CASSQELLDGDYGYTF